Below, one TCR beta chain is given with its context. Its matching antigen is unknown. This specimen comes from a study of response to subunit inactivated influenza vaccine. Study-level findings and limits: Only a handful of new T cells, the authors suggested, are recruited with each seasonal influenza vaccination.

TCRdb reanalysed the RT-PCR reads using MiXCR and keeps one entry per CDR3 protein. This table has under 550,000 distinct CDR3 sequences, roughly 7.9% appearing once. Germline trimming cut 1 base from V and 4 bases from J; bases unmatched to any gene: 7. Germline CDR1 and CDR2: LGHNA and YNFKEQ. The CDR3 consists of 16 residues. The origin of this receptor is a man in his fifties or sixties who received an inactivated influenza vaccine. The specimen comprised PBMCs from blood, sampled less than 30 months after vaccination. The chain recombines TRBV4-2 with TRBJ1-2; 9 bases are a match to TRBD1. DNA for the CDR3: TGTGCCAGCAGCCAAGTCTTGGGACAGGGTGCCTATGGCTACACCTTC. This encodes CASSQVLGQGAYGYTF.